A single sample gave rise to the 31 T cell receptor beta chains below, sequenced in a study of blood T cell repertoires in COVID-19. TCRdb's table, derived via immunoSEQ multiplex PCR, lists solely in-frame clones and lacks some. The sample includes about 360,000 clones, approximately 86% of them seen just once. Sequencing was done on a sample of peripheral blood. These receptors were collected from a human donor in a cohort sampled during active COVID-19.

J is TRBJ1-1 and V is TRBV6-5; no definite D call. This CDR3 spans 12 amino acids. The germline V gene has CDR1 MNHEY and CDR2 SVGAGI. Trimming pared 5 bases from V and 4 bases from J, leaving 8 bases between. CDR3 coding DNA: TGTGCCAGCAGTCGTGGCCCCACTGAAGCTTTCTTT. This encodes CASSRGPTEAFF.

The V call is TRBV4-2, the J call TRBJ1-3; D remains unclear. The germline CDR1 and CDR2 sequences are LGHNA and YNFKEQ. This CDR3 has 17 residues. Trimming removed 1 base at V and 1 base at J, with 14 bases between. The CDR3: CASSQASVPTSGNTIYF. CDR3 sequence (DNA): TGTGCCAGCAGCCAAGCGTCCGTCCCCACATCTGGAAACACCATATATTTT.

The chain couples TRBV28 to TRBJ2-7; the D gene is possibly TRBD2 (5 bases). Germline V lookup: CDR1 MDHEN, CDR2 SYDVKM. The CDR3 loop spans 15 amino acids. Trimming pared 6 bases from V and 2 bases from J, leaving 17 bases between. DNA of the CDR3: TGTGCCAGCAGCCAGACCGGGGAACTCCCCTACGAGCAGTACTTC. It specifies CASSQTGELPYEQYF.

CDR3 nucleotide sequence: TGCAGCGTTGTTTCCGGGACAGGTTTCTACAATGAGCAGTTCTTC. Protein product: CSVVSGTGFYNEQFF. The chain uses TRBV29-1 and TRBJ2-1, with 8 positions matching TRBD1. This CDR3 is built from 15 residues. V lost 4 bases and J lost 3; bases outside the gene matches: 8. The germline CDR1 and CDR2 sequences are SQVTM and ANQGSEA.

This clone has just one count. The chain uses TRBV3-1 (or the pseudogene TRBV3-2) and TRBJ1-1; TRBD1 might be the D (5 bases). V shed 1 base and J shed 2 bases, with 11 bases lying between them. The CDR3 is 15 residues long. Germline CDR1 is LGHDT and CDR2 is YNNKEL (reference sequence). The CDR3 DNA sequence: TGTGCCAGCAGCCAAGGCGACAGATCCAACACTGAAGCTTTCTTT. Protein product: CASSQGDRSNTEAFF.

The chain couples TRBV5-1 to TRBJ2-3, with 8 bases aligning to TRBD2. Germline trimming cut 4 bases from V and 0 bases from J; bases unmatched to any gene: 16. CDR1 SGHRS and CDR2 YFSETQ come from the germline V gene. The CDR3 loop spans 19 amino acids. The CDR3 reads CASSLEGLMVAGSTDTQYF. For the CDR3, the DNA is TGCGCCAGCAGCCTGGAGGGATTAATGGTAGCGGGGAGCACAGATACGCAGTATTTT.

This chain joins TRBV30 and TRBJ2-5, with a weak D call TRBD1 (5 bases). Between the trimmed V and J ends, which lost 3 bases and 4 bases, there was a span of 9 bases. Germline V gene data show CDR1 as GTSNPN and CDR2 as SVGIG (reference sequence). The length of the CDR3 is 12 residues. This CDR3 is CAWRGEGETQYF. The CDR3 nucleotides are TGTGCCTGGAGAGGGGAAGGAGAGACCCAGTACTTC.

The chain is built from TRBV7-3 and TRBJ2-3; 7 nucleotides agree with TRBD2. The CDR3 consists of 16 residues. In germline, CDR1 is SGHTA, CDR2 FQGTGA. V was clipped by 0 bases and J by 4 bases; unmatched bases: 7. The CDR3, as DNA: TGTGCCAGCAGCTTAACGACTAGCCCAGGGTCAGATACGCAGTATTTT. This translates into CASSLTTSPGSDTQYF. The variable domain in full, with the rest retrieved from reference TRBV7-3 and TRBJ2-3, is GAGVSQTPSNKVTEKGKYVELRCDPISGHTALYWYRQSLGQGPEFLIYFQGTGAADDSGLPNDRFFAVRPEGSVSTLKIQRTERGDSAVYLCASSLTTSPGSDTQYFGPGTRLTVL.

The genes are TRBV5-1 and TRBJ2-1; 9 nucleotides agree with TRBD2. Germline V gives CDR1 SGHRS, CDR2 YFSETQ. Trimming cost V 2 bases and J 7 bases; bases outside gene matches: 4. The CDR3 runs to 14 residues. The CDR3 region has the DNA TGCGCCAGCAGCTTTAGCGGGAGTAGTAATGAGCAGTTCTTC. Encoded protein: CASSFSGSSNEQFF.

This sequence joins TRBV30 and TRBJ1-1; D uncertain. The CDR3 spans 11 residues. V lost 3 bases and J 6 bases, leaving 8 bases between the germline ends. CDR1 is GTSNPN and CDR2 is SVGIG in the germline V gene (reference sequence). The CDR3 reads CAWREVAEAFF. For the CDR3, the DNA is TGTGCCTGGAGAGAGGTCGCTGAAGCTTTCTTT.

This CDR3 reads CASSTRRSSYNSPLHF. CDR3 DNA sequence: TGTGCCAGCAGCACCCGAAGGAGCTCCTATAATTCACCCCTCCACTTT. This chain links TRBV3-1 (or the pseudogene TRBV3-2) with TRBJ1-6, with D unresolved. This CDR3 region has 16 residues. Germline CDR1 and CDR2: LGHDT and YNNKEL (reference sequence). The V end lost 5 bases, the J end lost 0 bases, and 11 bases lay between the germline ends.

This clone occurred a few times. The chain links TRBV3-1 (or the pseudogene TRBV3-2) to TRBJ2-5; tentatively, D is TRBD1 (5 bases). Trimming pared 1 base from V and 4 bases from J, leaving 10 bases between. CDR1 and CDR2 from the germline V gene are LGHDT and YNNKEL (reference sequence). The CDR3 covers 14 residues. The CDR3, as DNA: TGTGCCAGCAGCCAAGGAAGGCAGGGAGAGACCCAGTACTTC. It codes for CASSQGRQGETQYF.

The chain couples TRBV18 to TRBJ1-1; 7 bases line up with TRBD1. V shed 3 bases, J shed 3 bases, and the junction held 7 bases outside the gene matches. This CDR3 contains 15 residues. CDR1 is KGHSH, CDR2 LQKENI, per germline. DNA for the CDR3: TGTGCCAGCTCACCGCGACAGGGAGGAGACACTGAAGCTTTCTTT. Protein product: CASSPRQGGDTEAFF.

This chain uses TRBV2 with TRBJ2-5; a weak D match, TRBD1 (5 bases). V dropped 2 bases and J dropped 4 bases, with 8 bases sitting between them. Germline assignment: CDR1 SNHLY and CDR2 FYNNEI. This CDR3 comprises 13 residues. The CDR3 DNA reads as TGTGCCAGCAGTGAACGACAGTTAGAGACCCAGTACTTC. This gives the protein CASSERQLETQYF.

The chain carries TRBV7-6 and TRBJ2-3, with D possibly matching TRBD1 (6 bases). The CDR3 consists of 15 residues. The germline gives CDR1 SGHVS, CDR2 FNYEAQ. The V end was cut by 9 bases, the J end by 0 bases, with 16 bases between. The DNA of the CDR3 is TGTGCCAGGGGGGCTAGTGGCGGGAGCACAGATACGCAGTATTTT. Its translation is CARGASGGSTDTQYF.

The chain is built from TRBV6-5 and TRBJ1-1; no clear D gene. CDR3 length: 15 amino acids. V lost 2 bases and J lost 1, with 11 bases in between. CDR1 MNHEY and CDR2 SVGAGI come from the germline V gene. In DNA, the CDR3 is TGTGCCAGCAGTTACACGGGGTCGGGGAACACTGAAGCTTTCTTT. Translation gives CASSYTGSGNTEAFF.

In its sample, this clone was seen once. V usage is TRBV3-1 (or the pseudogene TRBV3-2) and J usage is TRBJ1-2, with TRBD1 as a possible D gene (6 bases). CDR3 length equals 14 residues. The germline V gene encodes CDR1 LGHDT and CDR2 YNNKEL (reference sequence). V lost 4 bases and J 2 bases, leaving 11 bases between the germline ends. CDR3 in amino acids: CASSRAGENYGYTF. The CDR3 region has the DNA TGTGCCAGCAGCCGGGCAGGGGAAAACTATGGCTACACCTTC.

The chain joins TRBV2 to TRBJ1-1; maybe TRBD1 (5 bases). Germline CDR1 SNHLY, CDR2 FYNNEI. This CDR3 region has 16 residues. Deletions cut 6 bases from V and 5 bases from J, with 22 bases between. CDR3 nucleotide sequence: TGTGCCAGCAGCTCCAGGCCGGAAGGGGCGCGTACTGAAGCTTTCTTT. Protein product: CASSSRPEGARTEAFF. Looking up the rest from reference TRBV2 and TRBJ1-1 gives the full variable domain: EPEVTQTPSHQVTQMGQEVILRCVPISNHLYFYWYRQILGQKVEFLVSFYNNEISEKSEIFDDQFSVERPDGSNFTLKIRSTKLEDSAMYFCASSSRPEGARTEAFFGQGTRLTVV.

The V call is TRBV5-4, the J call TRBJ2-2; a possible D gene is TRBD2 (5 bases). The CDR3 sequence is 14 residues long. Trimming pared 2 bases from V and 4 bases from J, leaving 9 bases between. Germline values: CDR1 SGHNT, CDR2 YYREEE (reference sequence). The CDR3 region is CASSFRAGTGELFF. In nucleotides, the CDR3 is TGTGCCAGCAGCTTTAGGGCGGGCACCGGGGAGCTGTTTTTT.

The chain links TRBV6-6 to TRBJ2-4; possibly TRBD2 for D (6 bases). This CDR3 is built from 16 residues. V was shortened by 4 bases and J by 0 bases, with 13 bases between the two germline ends. Germline V gene lookup returns CDR1 MNHNY and CDR2 SVGAGI (reference sequence). The CDR3 protein is CASSSGLTLAKNIQYF. CDR3 bases: TGTGCCAGCAGTTCGGGACTGACGCTAGCCAAAAACATTCAGTACTTC.

The chain joins TRBV28 to TRBJ2-5, with 7 bases matching TRBD2. Germline V gene data show CDR1 as MDHEN and CDR2 as SYDVKM. V shed 5 bases and J 5 bases; nucleotides not matched to a gene: 5. The CDR3 has 13 amino acids. The CDR3 DNA sequence: TGTGCCAGCAGTGGCGGGGGATGGGAGACCCAGTACTTC. Residues: CASSGGGWETQYF.

The chain recombines TRBV30 with TRBJ2-3, with D perhaps TRBD2 (7 bases). V shed 2 bases and J shed 5 bases, with 20 bases lying between them. This CDR3 has 16 amino acids. The germline CDR1 and CDR2 sequences are GTSNPN and SVGIG (reference sequence). The CDR3 DNA follows: TGTGCCTGGAGTCCACCTGGCGGGGGCTCTAAAGATACGCAGTATTTT. It specifies CAWSPPGGGSKDTQYF.

The rearrangement links TRBV14 to TRBJ1-6; D possibly corresponds to TRBD1 (6 bases). The CDR3 contains 13 residues. Germline CDR1 is SGHDN and CDR2 is FVKESK. Trimming stripped 4 bases from V and 7 bases from J, with 8 bases between. The CDR3 DNA follows: TGTGCCAGCAGCCCCAGGGGCAATTCACCCCTCCACTTT. Translating it yields CASSPRGNSPLHF.

This chain connects TRBV9 to TRBJ2-5; TRBD1 aligns across 7 bases. CDR1 is SGDLS and CDR2 is YYNGEE in the germline V gene. Trimming took 3 bases from V and 1 from J; bases not matched to a gene: 6. CDR3 size: 15 residues. In DNA form, the CDR3 reads TGTGCCAGCAGCGCCGGGACAGTGATCCAAGAGACCCAGTACTTC. Protein: CASSAGTVIQETQYF. Complete variable domain (other parts from reference TRBV9 and TRBJ2-5): DSGVTQTPKHLITATGQRVTLRCSPRSGDLSVYWYQQSLDQGLQFLIQYYNGEERAKGNILERFSAQQFPDLHSELNLSSLELGDSALYFCASSAGTVIQETQYFGPGTRLLVL.

The genes are TRBV20-1 and TRBJ2-5; no firm D call. V was shortened by 2 bases and J by 9 bases, with 10 bases between the two germline ends. The CDR3 totals 11 residues. Germline V gene lookup returns CDR1 DFQATT and CDR2 SNEGSKA (reference sequence). The CDR3 protein is CSARTLVSQYF. The DNA of the CDR3 is TGCAGTGCTAGAACCCTAGTTTCCCAGTACTTC.

The chain couples TRBV3-1 (or the pseudogene TRBV3-2) to TRBJ1-1; no reliable D call. The ends were cut back, 0 bases at V and 3 bases at J, with 14 bases in the middle. Germline V lookup: CDR1 LGHDT, CDR2 YNNKEL (reference sequence). This CDR3 spans 16 amino acids. Written as DNA, the CDR3 is TGTGCCAGCAGCCAAGATCATTACAACATTGACACTGAAGCTTTCTTT. Its protein is CASSQDHYNIDTEAFF.

The chain has TRBV6-1 and TRBJ2-1; 8 nucleotides line up with TRBD1. CDR1 and CDR2 from the germline V gene are MNHNS and SASEGT. This CDR3 is 16 amino acids long. V gave up 2 bases and J gave up 4 bases; unmatched junction bases: 7. The CDR3 region has the DNA TGTGCCAGCAGTGAATACGGGACAGGATATTACAATGAGCAGTTCTTC. This codes for CASSEYGTGYYNEQFF.

This clone is a singleton in its sample. The rearrangement uses TRBV27 and TRBJ1-5; no definite D call. CDR3 size: 17 residues. The germline gives CDR1 MNHEY, CDR2 SMNVEV (reference sequence). The germline V and J ends were trimmed by 6 bases and 3 bases, with 21 bases remaining between them. CDR3 region: CASSRTPGPGINQPQHF. In nucleotides, the CDR3 is TGTGCCAGCAGCCGTACCCCTGGACCGGGGATCAATCAGCCCCAGCATTTT.

This chain uses TRBV5-1 with TRBJ2-7, with a tentative D call TRBD1 (5 bases). Trimming cost V 1 base and J 6 bases, with 17 bases left between them. The CDR3 spans 15 residues. The germline V gene encodes CDR1 SGHRS and CDR2 YFSETQ. CDR3 loop: CASSLSQGAQGEQYF. The CDR3 nucleotides read TGCGCCAGCAGCTTGTCCCAAGGGGCGCAGGGCGAGCAGTACTTC.

The V call is TRBV19, the J call TRBJ2-4; 9 bases line up with TRBD2. Germline V gene sequence: CDR1 LNHDA, CDR2 SQIVND (reference sequence). The CDR3 has 16 amino acids. V shed 4 bases, J shed 9 bases, and the junction held 13 bases outside the gene matches. The CDR3 loop reads CASSNDPLAGWGIQYF. The CDR3 DNA reads TGTGCCAGTAGTAACGACCCCCTAGCGGGATGGGGCATTCAGTACTTC.

This clone was picked up one time. The CDR3 DNA reads as TGCAGCGTCCAAACTAGCGGGAGCTACAATGAGCAGTTCTTC. The encoded protein is CSVQTSGSYNEQFF. The gene calls are TRBV29-1 and TRBJ2-1; 11 positions match TRBD2. The CDR3 has 14 residues. The trim removed 6 bases at V and 3 bases at J, leaving 4 bases unmatched. The germline gives CDR1 SQVTM, CDR2 ANQGSEA.